This T cell receptor (delta chain) was profiled in a study of gamma-delta chains in newborns, infants, children. Study summary: Microbial exposure reportedly drives polyclonal innate γδ T cell expansion after birth.

There are 18 residues in the CDR3. The germline V gene has CDR1 GEAIGNYY and CDR2 EKD. TCRdb reanalyzed the reads using CATT. The sample contains 5,000 or so delta-chain clones, about 5% of which appear only once. A note on this clone: A junction boundary mismatches the germline segment, possibly from a read error.

The sequence came from a child who was a newborn, infant or young child, either healthy, febrile or measles-vaccinated (not recorded which). The sequencing input was blood. The chain recombines TRDV2 with TRDJ1, with TRDD3 identical over 13 bases. Written as DNA, the CDR3 is TGTGCCTGTGACACGGTACTGGGGGATACGCGTTACACCGATAAGCTCATCTTT. Protein: CACDTVLGDTRYTDKLIF.